The clone carrying this T cell receptor (beta chain) appeared a few times. Its target is unknown. These data originate in a study of T cells in Graves' hyperthyroidism and ophthalmopathy. Overall study: Blood was drawn when the patient was first diagnosed and still untreated. Findings of the study overall: The authors' 13 V-J model separated ophthalmopathy from stable hyperthyroidism. The model forecast ophthalmopathy, anticipating it by a median roughly 6.3 months before onset.

The CDR3 is made up of 13 amino acids. The V segment lost 6 bases and the J segment 2 bases; nucleotides outside the gene matches: 1. Template material for amplifying TCR beta CDR3 regions consisted of RNA transcripts. During a first-round RT-PCR of the TCR CDR3, the HTBI primer set was used. Using its own MiXCR run on the multiplex PCR reads, TCRdb lists one record per CDR3 protein. This table has fewer than 450,000 distinct CDR3 sequences, 13% to 15% appearing once. Isolation of PBMCs was performed on about 9.9 ml fresh peripheral blood. The chain uses TRBV12-3 or TRBV12-4 and TRBJ2-1, with 7 bases that match TRBD2. This receptor was taken from a woman aged 60-75 years with Graves' ophthalmopathy. Sequencing was performed on blood. CDR3 coding DNA: TGTGCCAGCAGAGGACTAGCCTACAATGAGCAGTTCTTC. It specifies CASRGLAYNEQFF.